The 13 T cell receptor beta chains below come from one sample, sequenced in a study of blood T cell repertoires in COVID-19. Here immunoSEQ multiplex PCR was the method, and the copy in TCRdb shows in-frame clones only, minus some. Among 180,000 or so clones listed, around 83% were seen once. Sequenced sample: peripheral blood. The receptors come from a young man with acute or convalescent COVID-19.

The V and J genes are TRBV19 and TRBJ1-1, with D possibly matching TRBD1 (6 bases). Trimming stripped 8 bases from V and 5 bases from J, with 12 bases between. Germline assignment: CDR1 LNHDA and CDR2 SQIVND (reference sequence). The CDR3 is made up of 12 amino acids. In DNA form, the CDR3 reads TGTGCCAGTTCGACACAGGGAACTGAAGCTTTCTTT. This gives the protein CASSTQGTEAFF.

The V gene is TRBV27, the J gene TRBJ1-1, with a possible D match to TRBD1 (6 bases). This CDR3 region has 14 residues. V was clipped by 4 bases and J by 1 base, with 10 bases between them. Germline assignment: CDR1 MNHEY and CDR2 SMNVEV (reference sequence). CDR3 residues: CASSSTTGNTEAFF. CDR3 DNA: TGTGCCAGCAGTTCCACGACAGGGAACACTGAAGCTTTCTTT.

The chain couples TRBV12-3 or TRBV12-4 to TRBJ1-2; TRBD1 agrees at 7 bases. This CDR3 has 13 amino acids. The V and J ends lost 5 bases and 5 bases, in that order; junction bases with no gene match: 5. The CDR3 DNA reads as TGTGCCAGCAGTCGAAAACAGGGGTATGGCTACACCTTC. This encodes CASSRKQGYGYTF.

The genes are TRBV30 and TRBJ2-5; D unresolved. Germline V gene data show CDR1 as GTSNPN and CDR2 as SVGIG (reference sequence). The CDR3 has 13 residues. The V and J ends lost 5 bases and 1 base respectively, with 11 bases between them. CDR3 DNA: TGTGCCTGGGCGACTTTCTTCCAAGAGACCCAGTACTTC. Its protein is CAWATFFQETQYF. Together with reference TRBV30 and TRBJ2-5, the CDR3 gives the full variable domain: SQTIHQWPATLVQPVGSPLSLECTVEGTSNPNLYWYRQAAGRGLQLLFYSVGIGQISSEVPQNLSASRPQDRQFILSSKKLLLSDSGFYLCAWATFFQETQYFGPGTRLLVL.

This chain uses TRBV28 with TRBJ1-5, with unresolved D. V was trimmed by 3 bases and J by 7 bases, leaving 7 bases between them. This CDR3 region has 12 residues. The V gene's germline CDR1 is MDHEN and CDR2 SYDVKM. CDR3 coding DNA: TGTGCCAGCAGTTTCGGCGGACAGCCCCAGCATTTT. Encoded protein: CASSFGGQPQHF.

The DNA for the CDR3 is TGTGCCAGCAGCCCCGGCATAGGGGCGATAGCTAATGAAAAACTGTTTTTT. Amino acids: CASSPGIGAIANEKLFF. The chain joins TRBV5-6 to TRBJ1-4; D is possibly TRBD1 (5 bases). Looked up from germline, CDR1 is SGHDT and CDR2 is YYEEEE. This CDR3 has 17 amino acids. Trimming took 4 bases from V and 3 from J, leaving 19 bases between them.

A word on this clone: The sample has other DNA sequences that encode this CDR3 too. The chain carries TRBV5-1 and TRBJ1-5, with TRBD1 matching 7 bases. CDR1 is SGHRS and CDR2 is YFSETQ in the germline V gene. V lost 0 bases, J lost 2 bases, and 2 bases stayed unmatched. The CDR3 consists of 15 residues. CDR3 residues: CASSLEGAGNQPQHF. The CDR3 region has the DNA TGCGCCAGCAGCTTGGAGGGGGCCGGCAATCAGCCCCAGCATTTT.

The rearrangement uses TRBV6-5 and TRBJ2-1; 11 nucleotides line up with TRBD2. The germline V gene has CDR1 MNHEY and CDR2 SVGAGI. This CDR3 has 15 amino acids. Unmatched junction bases numbered 8, after V lost 8 bases and J lost 5 bases. The CDR3 nucleotides are TGTGCCAGCCGGGTAGCGGGGGGGCCTAACAATGAGCAGTTCTTC. Translation gives CASRVAGGPNNEQFF.

The V gene is TRBV18, the J gene TRBJ1-4; 10 bases map to TRBD1. Germline V lookup: CDR1 KGHSH, CDR2 LQKENI. The CDR3 covers 15 residues. V lost 3 bases, J lost 8 bases, and 6 bases stayed unmatched. The chain's CDR3 is CASSPVGTGDEKLFF. As DNA, the CDR3 is TGTGCCAGCTCACCGGTCGGGACAGGGGACGAAAAACTGTTTTTT. Full variable domain (rest looked up from reference TRBV18 and TRBJ1-4): NAGVMQNPRHLVRRRGQEARLRCSPMKGHSHVYWYRQLPEEGLKFMVYLQKENIIDESGMPKERFSAEFPKEGPSILRIQQVVRGDSAAYFCASSPVGTGDEKLFFGSGTQLSVL.

V usage is TRBV5-1 and J usage is TRBJ1-4; TRBD1 aligns across 8 bases. V dropped 4 bases and J dropped 8; count of bases not matched to a gene: 10. Germline V lookup: CDR1 SGHRS, CDR2 YFSETQ. CDR3 length equals 15 residues. This CDR3 is CASSTGQGSAEKLFF. Written as DNA, the CDR3 is TGCGCCAGCAGCACCGGACAGGGATCGGCGGAAAAACTGTTTTTT.

The rearrangement uses TRBV5-4 and TRBJ1-1, with 10 positions matching TRBD1. Germline CDR1 is SGHNT and CDR2 is YYREEE (reference sequence). The CDR3 is 15 amino acids. Trimming at V came to 5 bases and at J to 6 bases, leaving 10 bases not matched to a gene. CDR3 sequence reads: CASRQTGTGVAEAFF. CDR3 DNA: TGTGCCAGCAGACAGACCGGGACAGGGGTTGCTGAAGCTTTCTTT.

This clone appeared once. The chain joins TRBV19 to TRBJ1-5; 8 bases are shared with TRBD1. The CDR3 length is 19 residues. The germline gives CDR1 LNHDA, CDR2 SQIVND (reference sequence). Trimming took 1 base from V and 7 from J; bases not matched to a gene: 18. CDR3 loop: CASSIGGWGQASVGQPQHF. The CDR3 DNA sequence: TGTGCCAGTAGTATAGGGGGCTGGGGACAGGCCTCAGTCGGACAGCCCCAGCATTTT.

This clone showed up just once. The rearrangement uses TRBV30 and TRBJ2-4; 8 nucleotides agree with TRBD1. The germline gives CDR1 GTSNPN, CDR2 SVGIG (reference sequence). CDR3 size: 15 residues. Trimming at V came to 4 bases and at J to 1 base, leaving 6 bases not matched to a gene. Written as DNA, the CDR3 is TGTGCCTGGATACCGGACAGGGCTGCCAAAAACATTCAGTACTTC. Translated, it gives CAWIPDRAAKNIQYF. The full variable domain, with the rest looked up from reference TRBV30 and TRBJ2-4, is SQTIHQWPATLVQPVGSPLSLECTVEGTSNPNLYWYRQAAGRGLQLLFYSVGIGQISSEVPQNLSASRPQDRQFILSSKKLLLSDSGFYLCAWIPDRAAKNIQYFGAGTRLSVL.